The next 26 T cell receptor beta chains were all read from a single sample in a study of T cell changes during pregnancy in multiple sclerosis. Sequencing was performed with immunoSEQ multiplex PCR; in TCRdb, only in-frame clones are kept and a portion is missing. The sample includes about 64,000 clones, around 96% seen only once; the top ten take roughly 2.4%. This specimen consisted of CD8+ T cells from peripheral blood mononuclear cells, obtained after pregnancy. The receptors were sampled from a female donor with multiple sclerosis, enrolled in a pregnancy study.

The genes are TRBV4-2 and TRBJ2-7, with 9 bases identical to TRBD2. The CDR3 runs 15 residues. J lost 3 bases, V lost 0 bases, and 3 bases had no gene match. Germline CDR1 and CDR2: LGHNA and YNFKEQ. The CDR3: CASSQEFSGSYEQYF. The CDR3, as DNA: TGTGCCAGCAGCCAAGAATTTAGCGGGAGCTACGAGCAGTACTTC.

The V call is TRBV4-3, the J call TRBJ2-1; 9 bases fit TRBD2. V gave up 0 bases and J gave up 4 bases; unmatched junction bases: 7. The CDR3 sequence is 17 residues long. Germline V gives CDR1 LGHNA, CDR2 YSLEER. This CDR3 is CASSQDPIAGVYNEQFF. The CDR3 DNA is TGCGCCAGCAGCCAAGACCCTATAGCGGGAGTGTACAATGAGCAGTTCTTC.

J is TRBJ1-5 and V is TRBV7-2, with TRBD1 identical over 7 bases. The length of the CDR3 is 14 residues. The germline V gene encodes CDR1 SGHTA and CDR2 FQGNSA. The trim removed 2 bases at V and 10 bases at J, leaving 8 bases unmatched. CDR3 residues: CASSLNRGPVPQHF. The CDR3 coding sequence is TGTGCCAGCAGCTTAAACAGGGGTCCAGTCCCCCAGCATTTT.

The chain employs TRBV9 and TRBJ2-2; D remains unclear. Trimming shortened V by 0 bases and J by 8 bases, and 2 bases separated the two germline ends. Germline values: CDR1 SGDLS, CDR2 YYNGEE. The CDR3 contains 11 residues. CDR3 sequence (DNA): TGTGCCAGCAGCGTAGCTGGGGAGCTGTTTTTT. This encodes CASSVAGELFF.

The chain combines TRBV11-2 with TRBJ2-3; 7 bases map to TRBD1. The CDR3 has 14 amino acids. V gave up 3 bases and J gave up 3 bases; unmatched junction bases: 3. Per the germline V gene, CDR1 is SGHAT and CDR2 is FQNNGV. The CDR3 DNA reads as TGTGCCAGCAGCTTGGGGACAGTAACAGATACGCAGTATTTT. This encodes CASSLGTVTDTQYF. Full variable domain (remainder filled in from reference TRBV11-2 and TRBJ2-3): EAGVAQSPRYKIIEKRQSVAFWCNPISGHATLYWYQQILGQGPKLLIQFQNNGVVDDSQLPKDRFSAERLKGVDSTLKIQPAKLEDSAVYLCASSLGTVTDTQYFGPGTRLTVL.

The chain uses TRBV28 and TRBJ2-2; TRBD2 aligns across 10 bases. CDR3 length: 18 amino acids. Losses at the gene ends were 8 bases for V and 0 bases for J; bases not matched to a gene: 12. The germline gives CDR1 MDHEN, CDR2 SYDVKM. The CDR3 region is CASAGTSASWSNTGELFF. DNA for the CDR3: TGTGCCAGCGCCGGGACTAGCGCCTCCTGGTCGAACACCGGGGAGCTGTTTTTT.

The chain recombines TRBV28 with TRBJ1-2, with D hard to call. CDR3 length: 10 amino acids. V was shortened by 8 bases and J by 4 bases, with 5 bases between the two germline ends. Per germline, CDR1 MDHEN and CDR2 SYDVKM. The CDR3 loop is CASGSYGYTF. DNA for the CDR3: TGTGCCAGCGGCAGCTATGGCTACACCTTC.

V gene TRBV5-4 combines with J gene TRBJ2-1; no clear D gene. Germline V gene lookup returns CDR1 SGHNT and CDR2 YYREEE (reference sequence). V lost 5 bases to trimming and J lost 4 bases, with 16 bases between them. The CDR3 has 15 amino acids. For the CDR3, the DNA is TGTGCCAGCAGTCCTATAGCAGAGACTTACAATGAGCAGTTCTTC. It is translated as CASSPIAETYNEQFF.

Judged by abundance, this clone is medium-sized. The chain has TRBV7-2 and TRBJ2-5, with D unresolved. The CDR3 is 15 amino acids. Per the germline V gene, CDR1 is SGHTA and CDR2 is FQGNSA. V was trimmed by 2 bases and J by 2 bases, leaving 12 bases between them. CDR3 DNA sequence: TGTGCCAGCAGCTTAATAGGATACTATCAAGAGACCCAGTACTTC. It translates to CASSLIGYYQETQYF.

The rearrangement links TRBV7-9 to TRBJ2-5; D possibly corresponds to TRBD1 (5 bases). The CDR3 length is 18 residues. Germline V gene data show CDR1 as SEHNR and CDR2 as FQNEAQ (reference sequence). Trimming removed 1 base from V and 5 bases from J, with 23 bases in between. The CDR3 nucleotides are TGTGCCAGCAGCTTAGGGGGTGCAGGGTTGTCCGCTACGGAGACCCAGTACTTC. It translates to CASSLGGAGLSATETQYF.

The chain links TRBV15 to TRBJ2-1; tentative D call: TRBD1 (5 bases). Germline V gives CDR1 LNHNV, CDR2 YYDKDF (reference sequence). CDR3 length: 16 amino acids. V was trimmed by 1 base and J by 0 bases, leaving 10 bases between them. CDR3 region: CATSRGIRGSYNEQFF. CDR3 nucleotides: TGTGCCACCAGCAGAGGAATAAGGGGCTCCTACAATGAGCAGTTCTTC.

This clone was seen a few times. The rearrangement uses TRBV7-9 and TRBJ1-5, with 7 bases matching TRBD1. CDR1 and CDR2 (germline): SEHNR, FQNEAQ (reference sequence). The V gene end was trimmed by 2 bases and the J gene end by 8 bases; junction bases not matched to a gene: 0. This CDR3 region has 12 residues. CDR3 protein: CASSLTGEPQHF. As DNA, the CDR3 is TGTGCCAGCAGCTTAACAGGGGAGCCCCAGCATTTT.

This chain links TRBV19 with TRBJ2-7, with 10 positions matching TRBD2. Trimming cost V 3 bases and J 4 bases; bases outside gene matches: 6. The CDR3 spans 15 residues. CDR1 and CDR2 from the germline V gene are LNHDA and SQIVND (reference sequence). The CDR3 is CASSIGTSVLYEQYF. CDR3 DNA sequence: TGTGCCAGTAGTATCGGGACTAGCGTTTTATACGAGCAGTACTTC. Full variable domain (rest looked up from reference TRBV19 and TRBJ2-7): DGGITQSPKYLFRKEGQNVTLSCEQNLNHDAMYWYRQDPGQGLRLIYYSQIVNDFQKGDIAEGYSVSREKKESFPLTVTSAQKNPTAFYLCASSIGTSVLYEQYFGPGTRLTVT.

The rearrangement links TRBV5-6 to TRBJ1-5; TRBD1 matches 7 bases. Trimming took 2 bases from V and 5 from J; bases not matched to a gene: 7. This CDR3 spans 15 amino acids. Germline CDR1 SGHDT, CDR2 YYEEEE. CDR3 DNA sequence: TGTGCCAGCAGCTTTGGGACAGCAATCGATCAGCCCCAGCATTTT. Protein sequence: CASSFGTAIDQPQHF.

About this clone: Other DNA sequences of this sample code for an identical CDR3. The CDR3 reads CASSLGTSSYEQYF. CDR3 nucleotide sequence: TGTGCCAGCAGTCTAGGGACTAGTTCCTACGAGCAGTACTTC. The V gene is TRBV27, the J gene TRBJ2-7; 8 positions agree with TRBD2. The length of the CDR3 is 14 residues. V lost 5 bases, J lost 1 base, and 4 bases stayed unmatched. From germline, CDR1 is MNHEY and CDR2 SMNVEV (reference sequence).

The chain carries TRBV6-5 and TRBJ2-3; maybe TRBD1 (5 bases). CDR3 size: 16 residues. Trimming removed 0 bases from V and 6 bases from J, with 16 bases in between. Germline V gene data show CDR1 as MNHEY and CDR2 as SVGAGI. The chain's CDR3 is CASSYSASGPLDTQYF. The CDR3 DNA sequence: TGTGCCAGCAGTTACTCAGCGTCAGGGCCCTTGGATACGCAGTATTTT.

The sample holds one count of this clone. V is TRBV7-9 and J is TRBJ1-1; maybe TRBD1 (6 bases). Per the germline V gene, CDR1 is SEHNR and CDR2 is FQNEAQ (reference sequence). This CDR3 is 15 amino acids long. V lost 3 bases and J 1 base, leaving 12 bases between the germline ends. The CDR3 DNA reads as TGTGCCAGCAGCTTCCGGACAGAGGAGAACACTGAAGCTTTCTTT. This sequence encodes CASSFRTEENTEAFF.

The CDR3 DNA is TGTGCCAGCAGTTTGAGGATGAACACTGAAGCTTTCTTT. Amino acid sequence: CASSLRMNTEAFF. This rearrangement joins TRBV27 to TRBJ1-1; D gene unclear. The V end lost 3 bases, the J end lost 0 bases, and 5 bases lay between the germline ends. CDR1 MNHEY and CDR2 SMNVEV come from the germline V gene (reference sequence). The CDR3 extends over 13 amino acids.

The J gene is TRBJ2-1, the V gene TRBV27; D possibly corresponds to TRBD2 (6 bases). This CDR3 has 14 residues. CDR1 and CDR2 (germline): MNHEY, SMNVEV (reference sequence). V gave up 2 bases and J gave up 1 base, with 6 bases separating them. The CDR3 coding sequence is TGTGCCAGCAGTTTAGGGGGGTCCTACAATGAGCAGTTCTTC. Translation gives CASSLGGSYNEQFF.

The chain combines TRBV18 with TRBJ2-1, with a possible D match to TRBD2 (7 bases). Trimming pared 6 bases from V and 7 bases from J, leaving 16 bases between. The CDR3 extends over 14 amino acids. CDR1 KGHSH and CDR2 LQKENI come from the germline V gene. The CDR3 bases are TGTGCCAGCTCTCCGGGGGGCGGGAGTAATGAGCAGTTCTTC. Protein sequence: CASSPGGGSNEQFF.

The chain combines TRBV30 with TRBJ2-7; 7 bases match TRBD1. J lost 5 bases, V lost 6 bases, and 13 bases had no gene match. CDR1 and CDR2 (germline): GTSNPN, SVGIG (reference sequence). This CDR3 region has 14 residues. The DNA for the CDR3 is TGTGCCTGCCCTAACCGGGACAGAGCTCACGAGCAGTACTTC. Encoded protein: CACPNRDRAHEQYF.

This chain connects TRBV6-5 to TRBJ2-5, with 7 bases identical to TRBD1. Germline V lookup: CDR1 MNHEY, CDR2 SVGAGI. V gave up 6 bases and J gave up 0 bases; unmatched junction bases: 4. This CDR3 contains 14 residues. CDR3 bases: TGTGCCAGCAGCCCGGACAGGTACCAAGAGACCCAGTACTTC. Its protein is CASSPDRYQETQYF.

The chain carries TRBV5-1 and TRBJ2-1, with TRBD2 matching over 13 bases. Germline-derived CDR1 and CDR2 are SGHRS and YFSETQ. Losses at the gene ends were 0 bases for V and 4 bases for J; bases not matched to a gene: 7. The CDR3 covers 18 residues. CDR3 DNA sequence: TGCGCCAGCAGCTTGGCGGGACTAGCGGGACTACGATACAATGAGCAGTTCTTC. It translates to CASSLAGLAGLRYNEQFF. The complete variable domain, with remaining parts taken from reference TRBV5-1 and TRBJ2-1, reads KAGVTQTPRYLIKTRGQQVTLSCSPISGHRSVSWYQQTPGQGLQFLFEYFSETQRNKGNFPGRFSGRQFSNSRSEMNVSTLELGDSALYLCASSLAGLAGLRYNEQFFGPGTRLTVL.

The genes are TRBV19 and TRBJ2-7; D possibly corresponds to TRBD2 (5 bases). Trimming left V 5 bases short and J 6 bases short, with 14 bases between. This CDR3 comprises 13 residues. Per germline, CDR1 LNHDA and CDR2 SQIVND (reference sequence). This CDR3 reads CASSHPLAGEQYF. CDR3 coding DNA: TGTGCCAGTAGTCACCCCCTCGCGGGCGAGCAGTACTTC.

The chain recombines TRBV6-1 with TRBJ2-7; 12 positions agree with TRBD2. The CDR3 has 14 amino acids. The V segment lost 6 bases and the J segment 5 bases; nucleotides outside the gene matches: 5. Germline V gene data show CDR1 as MNHNS and CDR2 as SASEGT. CDR3 nucleotide sequence: TGTGCCAGCAGGACTAGCGGGAGAAGAGACGAGCAGTACTTC. Its translation is CASRTSGRRDEQYF.

The chain couples TRBV4-1 to TRBJ1-1; TRBD1 is a possible D gene (5 bases). The CDR3 has 14 amino acids. From germline, CDR1 is MGHRA and CDR2 YSYEKL. V lost 1 base, J lost 3 bases, and 9 bases lay in between. In DNA form, the CDR3 reads TGCGCCAGCAGCCAAGTGGGGGAGGACACTGAAGCTTTCTTT. This encodes CASSQVGEDTEAFF.